This T cell receptor beta chain emerged from a study of blood T cell repertoires in COVID-19. Here immunoSEQ multiplex PCR was the method, and the copy in TCRdb shows in-frame clones only, minus some. The table shows about 320,000 clones, with roughly 90% occurring only once. Trimming took 4 bases from V and 8 from J; bases not matched to a gene: 10. CDR1 and CDR2 (germline): SGHRS, YFSETQ. This CDR3 has 14 amino acids. The source of this sequence is a woman aged 30 to 39 who had been exposed to COVID-19. The sample comprised PBMCs or T cells enriched from blood (not recorded which). The chain recombines TRBV5-1 with TRBJ1-2; TRBD1 agrees at 8 bases. This CDR3 reads CASSQTTGDNGYTF. DNA for the CDR3: TGCGCCAGCAGCCAAACGACAGGGGATAACGGCTACACCTTC.